This TCR beta chain derives from a study of a mutant IDH1 vaccine in newly diagnosed glioma. TCRdb keeps only in-frame clones here, not all; method: immunoSEQ multiplex PCR. The repertoire consists of about 55,000 clones, with under 90% occurring once and the leading ten covering 6.2%. As for this clone: Its specificity is unknown.

The CDR3 covers 16 residues. From germline, CDR1 is SGHVS and CDR2 FQNEAQ. Trimming took 5 bases from V and 6 from J, leaving 19 bases between them. Time point of the sample: week 23, last vaccination. The content of each vaccine dose was 300 ug of mutant IDH1 20-mer peptide, and topical imiquimod accompanied it. The V call is TRBV7-8, the J call TRBJ2-2; D perhaps matches TRBD1 (6 bases). The receptor was derived from a man between 40 and 49 years old with glioma. This specimen was PBMCs, taken from a glioma patient whose treatment included an IDH1 peptide vaccine. DNA of the CDR3: TGTGCCAGCAGCCCCTTGAGACAGGCCTTTTCCGGGGAGCTGTTTTTT. Residues: CASSPLRQAFSGELFF.